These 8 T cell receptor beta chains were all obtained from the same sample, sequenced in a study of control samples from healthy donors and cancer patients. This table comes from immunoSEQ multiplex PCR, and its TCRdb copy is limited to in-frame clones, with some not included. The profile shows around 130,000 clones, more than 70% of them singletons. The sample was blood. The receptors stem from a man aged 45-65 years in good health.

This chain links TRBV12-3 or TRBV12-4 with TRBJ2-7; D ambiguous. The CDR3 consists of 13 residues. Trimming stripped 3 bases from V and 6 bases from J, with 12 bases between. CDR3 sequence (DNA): TGTGCCAGCAGTTTTACCGGAGAGTCCGAGCAGTACTTC. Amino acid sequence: CASSFTGESEQYF.

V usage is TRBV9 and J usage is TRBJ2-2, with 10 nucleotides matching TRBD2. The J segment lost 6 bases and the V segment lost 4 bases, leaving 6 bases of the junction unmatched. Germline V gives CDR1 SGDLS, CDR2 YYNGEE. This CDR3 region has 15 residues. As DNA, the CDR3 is TGTGCCAGCAGCCTAAGCGGGGGGGCTGCCGGGGAGCTGTTTTTT. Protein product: CASSLSGGAAGELFF. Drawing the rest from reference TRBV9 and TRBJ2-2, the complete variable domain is DSGVTQTPKHLITATGQRVTLRCSPRSGDLSVYWYQQSLDQGLQFLIQYYNGEERAKGNILERFSAQQFPDLHSELNLSSLELGDSALYFCASSLSGGAAGELFFGEGSRLTVL.

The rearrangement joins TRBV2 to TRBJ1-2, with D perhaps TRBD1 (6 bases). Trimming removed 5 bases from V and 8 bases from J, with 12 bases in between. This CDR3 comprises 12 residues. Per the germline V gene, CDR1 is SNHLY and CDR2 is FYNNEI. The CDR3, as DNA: TGTGCCAGCAGTAAGACAGGAGAAGGCTACACCTTC. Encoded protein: CASSKTGEGYTF.

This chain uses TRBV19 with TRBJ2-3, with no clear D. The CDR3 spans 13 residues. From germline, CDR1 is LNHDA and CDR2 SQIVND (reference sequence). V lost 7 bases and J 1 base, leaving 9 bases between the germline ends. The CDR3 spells CASTGPGTDTQYF. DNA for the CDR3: TGTGCCAGTACGGGCCCAGGCACAGATACGCAGTATTTT. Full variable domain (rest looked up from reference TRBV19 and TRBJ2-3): DGGITQSPKYLFRKEGQNVTLSCEQNLNHDAMYWYRQDPGQGLRLIYYSQIVNDFQKGDIAEGYSVSREKKESFPLTVTSAQKNPTAFYLCASTGPGTDTQYFGPGTRLTVL.

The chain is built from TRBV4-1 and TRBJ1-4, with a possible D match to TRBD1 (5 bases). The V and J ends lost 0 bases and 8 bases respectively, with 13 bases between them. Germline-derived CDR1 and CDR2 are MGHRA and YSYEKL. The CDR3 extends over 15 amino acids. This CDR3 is CASSQDRGSGEKLFF. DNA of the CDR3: TGCGCCAGCAGCCAAGATCGGGGGTCGGGGGAAAAACTGTTTTTT.

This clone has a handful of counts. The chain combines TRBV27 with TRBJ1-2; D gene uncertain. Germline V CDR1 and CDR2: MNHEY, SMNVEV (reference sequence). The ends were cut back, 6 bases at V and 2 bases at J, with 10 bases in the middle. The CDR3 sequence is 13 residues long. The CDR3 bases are TGTGCCAGCAGGCCAGGTGGGAACTATGGCTACACCTTC. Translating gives CASRPGGNYGYTF.

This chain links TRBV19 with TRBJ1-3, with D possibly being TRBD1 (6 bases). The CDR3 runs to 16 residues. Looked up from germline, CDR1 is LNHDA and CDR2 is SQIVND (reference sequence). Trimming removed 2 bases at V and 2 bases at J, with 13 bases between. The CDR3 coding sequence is TGTGCCAGTAGTATAATGGCGGGGGCAACTGGAAACACCATATATTTT. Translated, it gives CASSIMAGATGNTIYF.

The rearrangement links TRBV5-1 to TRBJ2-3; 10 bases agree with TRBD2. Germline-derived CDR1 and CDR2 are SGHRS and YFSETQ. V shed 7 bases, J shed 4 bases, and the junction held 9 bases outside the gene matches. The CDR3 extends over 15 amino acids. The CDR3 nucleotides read TGCGCCAGCGGCCATCTGAGCGGGGGGGCAGATACGCAGTATTTT. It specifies CASGHLSGGADTQYF.